A selection of T cell receptor beta chains follows, all from one sample in a study of T-cell memory formation after mild COVID-19. TCRdb passed the 5' RACE reads through MiXCR, listing each CDR3 protein once. The sample carries over 350,000 distinct CDR3 sequences, 20% to 25% recorded once. The sample was PBMCs or a T cell subset sorted from them (not recorded which). The receptors stem from an adult woman who had mild COVID-19 (a few samples of this study predate the infection). Cell type and time point are not known. The CDR3 runs from the conserved cysteine through the conserved F or W. Each record gives: J gene, D gene, CDR3 length, V gene, clone size, CDR3 DNA, CDR3 protein. D genes are given only for firm matches. The listing skips clone size in some rows; elsewhere it reads once, few, many or a size class.

J gene: TRBJ1-1
D gene: TRBD1
CDR3 length: 15
V gene: TRBV10-3
clone size: -
CDR3 DNA: TGTGCCATCTTAGACAGGGATGGGGTGAACACTGAAGCTTTCTTT
CDR3 protein: CAILDRDGVNTEAFF

J gene: TRBJ2-7
D gene: TRBD2
CDR3 length: 16
V gene: TRBV6-8
clone size: -
CDR3 DNA: TGTGCCAGCAGTTACCGAAAGAAACTCACCGGGGGGGAGCAGTACTTC
CDR3 protein: CASSYRKKLTGGEQYF

J gene: TRBJ2-7
D gene: -
CDR3 length: 14
V gene: TRBV4-1
clone size: many
CDR3 DNA: TGCGCCAGCAGCCGCGGAGGAGGGGTATACGAGCAGTACTTC
CDR3 protein: CASSRGGGVYEQYF

J gene: TRBJ1-1
D gene: -
CDR3 length: 14
V gene: TRBV5-4
clone size: few
CDR3 DNA: TGTGCCAGCAGCCCCGGACGGGAGGACACTGAAGCTTTCTTT
CDR3 protein: CASSPGREDTEAFF

J gene: TRBJ2-7
D gene: TRBD1
CDR3 length: 13
V gene: TRBV6-2/TRBV6-3
clone size: -
CDR3 DNA: TGTGCCAGCACCCAGGGGGATACCTACGAGCAGTACTTC
CDR3 protein: CASTQGDTYEQYF

J gene: TRBJ1-2
D gene: -
CDR3 length: 13
V gene: TRBV12-3/TRBV12-4
clone size: few
CDR3 DNA: TGTGCCAGCAGTTCCCGGACAGCCCTGCCTTTCACCTTC
CDR3 protein: CASSSRTALPFTF

J gene: TRBJ1-1
D gene: TRBD1
CDR3 length: 13
V gene: TRBV10-3
clone size: few
CDR3 DNA: TGTGCCATCAAGGGACAGAGGGAGACTGAAGCTTTCTTT
CDR3 protein: CAIKGQRETEAFF

J gene: TRBJ2-7
D gene: -
CDR3 length: 13
V gene: TRBV19
clone size: -
CDR3 DNA: TGTGCCAGTAGTATCGGGGTTATTTACGAGCAGTACTTC
CDR3 protein: CASSIGVIYEQYF

J gene: TRBJ1-3
D gene: -
CDR3 length: 14
V gene: TRBV6-6
clone size: few
CDR3 DNA: TGTGCCAGCAGTCCTACCCCTCAGGGGAACACCATATATTTT
CDR3 protein: CASSPTPQGNTIYF

J gene: TRBJ2-7
D gene: -
CDR3 length: 14
V gene: TRBV7-2
clone size: -
CDR3 DNA: TGTGCCAGCAGCTTAAGGGGGGGTGGTCACGAGCAGTACTTC
CDR3 protein: CASSLRGGGHEQYF

J gene: TRBJ2-1
D gene: -
CDR3 length: 13
V gene: TRBV12-3/TRBV12-4
clone size: few
CDR3 DNA: TGTGCCAGCAGTCCACAGGGAATCAATGAGCAGTTCTTC
CDR3 protein: CASSPQGINEQFF

J gene: TRBJ2-2
D gene: -
CDR3 length: 13
V gene: TRBV18
clone size: few
CDR3 DNA: TGTGCCAGCTCACCCCAAAACACCGGGGAGCTGTTTTTT
CDR3 protein: CASSPQNTGELFF

J gene: TRBJ2-1
D gene: -
CDR3 length: 11
V gene: TRBV24-1
clone size: many
CDR3 DNA: TGTGCCACCAGTGAGTACAATGAGCAGTTCTTC
CDR3 protein: CATSEYNEQFF

J gene: TRBJ2-5
D gene: -
CDR3 length: 12
V gene: TRBV10-3
clone size: -
CDR3 DNA: TGTGCCATCAGTGGGGACCAAGAGACCCAGTACTTC
CDR3 protein: CAISGDQETQYF

J gene: TRBJ2-7
D gene: TRBD1
CDR3 length: 14
V gene: TRBV19
clone size: few
CDR3 DNA: TGTGCCAGTAGTCGGGACAGCCTGCTCTACGAGCAGTACTTC
CDR3 protein: CASSRDSLLYEQYF

J gene: TRBJ2-1
D gene: -
CDR3 length: 15
V gene: TRBV20-1
clone size: few
CDR3 DNA: TGCAGTGCCGACCGGGACCAAGGCCACTACAATGAGCAGTTCTTC
CDR3 protein: CSADRDQGHYNEQFF

J gene: TRBJ1-3
D gene: -
CDR3 length: 14
V gene: TRBV5-1
clone size: -
CDR3 DNA: TGCGCCAGCAGCGGAGACAGGCGTGGAAACACCATATATTTT
CDR3 protein: CASSGDRRGNTIYF

J gene: TRBJ1-5
D gene: -
CDR3 length: 12
V gene: TRBV6-1
clone size: -
CDR3 DNA: TGTGCCAGCCGCTTCTCGGATCAGCCCCAGCATTTT
CDR3 protein: CASRFSDQPQHF

J gene: TRBJ2-1
D gene: TRBD2
CDR3 length: 15
V gene: TRBV27
clone size: few
CDR3 DNA: TGTGCCAGCAGTTTAGCGGGGGTTGGTTACAATGAGCAGTTCTTC
CDR3 protein: CASSLAGVGYNEQFF

J gene: TRBJ2-1
D gene: -
CDR3 length: 14
V gene: TRBV6-6
clone size: -
CDR3 DNA: TGTGCCAGCAGTTACGGACTTGTAAGCCATGAGCAGTTCTTC
CDR3 protein: CASSYGLVSHEQFF

J gene: TRBJ2-2
D gene: TRBD2
CDR3 length: 15
V gene: TRBV4-1
clone size: many
CDR3 DNA: TGCGCCAGCAGCCCTGGGACTAGCGGGACCGGGGAGCTGTTTTTT
CDR3 protein: CASSPGTSGTGELFF

J gene: TRBJ2-5
D gene: TRBD2
CDR3 length: 19
V gene: TRBV5-4
clone size: once
CDR3 DNA: TGTGCCAGCAGCTCGGGCCAGGGACTAGCGGGAGGAGGAGGAGAGACCCAGTACTTC
CDR3 protein: CASSSGQGLAGGGGETQYF

J gene: TRBJ2-3
D gene: -
CDR3 length: 14
V gene: TRBV5-1
clone size: -
CDR3 DNA: TGCGCCAGCAGCTTGTACCCGGGAGCGGATACGCAGTATTTT
CDR3 protein: CASSLYPGADTQYF

J gene: TRBJ1-1
D gene: TRBD1
CDR3 length: 17
V gene: TRBV28
clone size: -
CDR3 DNA: TGTGCCCACAGACTTGGGACAGCCGGAATATCGAACACTGAAGCTTTCTTT
CDR3 protein: CAHRLGTAGISNTEAFF